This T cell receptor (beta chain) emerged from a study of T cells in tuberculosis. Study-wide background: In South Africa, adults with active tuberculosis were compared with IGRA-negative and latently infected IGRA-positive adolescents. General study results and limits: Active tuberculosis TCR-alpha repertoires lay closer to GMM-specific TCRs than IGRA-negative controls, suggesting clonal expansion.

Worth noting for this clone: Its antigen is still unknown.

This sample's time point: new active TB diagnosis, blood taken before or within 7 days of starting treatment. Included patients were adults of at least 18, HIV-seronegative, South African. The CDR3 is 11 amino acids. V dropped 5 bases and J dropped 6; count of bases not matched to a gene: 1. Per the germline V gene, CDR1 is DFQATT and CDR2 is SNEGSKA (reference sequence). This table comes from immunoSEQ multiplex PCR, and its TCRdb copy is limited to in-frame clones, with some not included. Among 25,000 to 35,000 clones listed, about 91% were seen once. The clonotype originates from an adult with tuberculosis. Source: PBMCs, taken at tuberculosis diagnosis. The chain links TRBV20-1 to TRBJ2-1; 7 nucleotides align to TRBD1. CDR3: CSAYRGNEQFF. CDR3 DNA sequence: TGCAGTGCTTACAGGGGCAATGAGCAGTTCTTC.